This T cell receptor (beta chain) was sequenced during a study of OX40 agonist ivuxolimab in advanced cancers. CDR3 length: 13 residues. V was pared by 0 bases and J by 5 bases, with 7 bases between. Per germline, CDR1 SGHAT and CDR2 FQNNGV. The data were produced by immunoSEQ multiplex PCR, yet TCRdb's version contains in-frame clones alone and is incomplete. This sample carries under 55,000 clones, roughly 80% of them seen once, and the ten largest clones take less than 2.5%. V usage is TRBV11-2 and J usage is TRBJ1-1, with D unresolved. The source material was CD4+ or CD8+ T cells sorted from blood, sampled in a trial of the OX40 agonist ivuxolimab. This TCR was recovered from an adult with an advanced solid tumor such as melanoma, head and neck, liver or kidney cancer. The CDR3 bases are TGTGCCAGCAGCTTAGAATCTGGGACTGAAGCTTTCTTT. Translated, it gives CASSLESGTEAFF. The full variable domain, with the rest looked up from reference TRBV11-2 and TRBJ1-1, is EAGVAQSPRYKIIEKRQSVAFWCNPISGHATLYWYQQILGQGPKLLIQFQNNGVVDDSQLPKDRFSAERLKGVDSTLKIQPAKLEDSAVYLCASSLESGTEAFFGQGTRLTVV.